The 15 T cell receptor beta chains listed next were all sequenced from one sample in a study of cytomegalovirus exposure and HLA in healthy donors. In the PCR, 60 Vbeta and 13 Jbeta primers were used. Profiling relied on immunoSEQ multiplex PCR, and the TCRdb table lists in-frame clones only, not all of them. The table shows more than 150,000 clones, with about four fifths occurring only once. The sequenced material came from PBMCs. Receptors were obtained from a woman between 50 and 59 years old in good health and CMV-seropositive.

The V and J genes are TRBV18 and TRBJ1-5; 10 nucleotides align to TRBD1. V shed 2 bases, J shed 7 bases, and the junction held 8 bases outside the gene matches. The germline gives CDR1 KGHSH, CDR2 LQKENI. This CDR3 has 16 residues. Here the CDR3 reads CASSPTRTGGGQPQHF. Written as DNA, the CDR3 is TGTGCCAGCTCACCAACTCGGACAGGGGGGGGGCAGCCCCAGCATTTT.

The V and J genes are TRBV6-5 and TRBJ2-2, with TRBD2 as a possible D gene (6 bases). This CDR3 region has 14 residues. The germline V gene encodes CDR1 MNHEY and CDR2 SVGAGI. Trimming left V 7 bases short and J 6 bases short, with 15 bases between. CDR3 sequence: CASTGLAPAGELFF. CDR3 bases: TGTGCCAGCACCGGGCTAGCGCCAGCCGGGGAGCTGTTTTTT.

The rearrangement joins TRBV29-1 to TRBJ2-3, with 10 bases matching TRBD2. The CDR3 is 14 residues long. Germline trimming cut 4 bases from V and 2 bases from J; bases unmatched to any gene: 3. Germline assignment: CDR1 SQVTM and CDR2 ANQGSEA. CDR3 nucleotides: TGCAGCGTTGTAGCGGGGGGCCTCACAGATACGCAGTATTTT. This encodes CSVVAGGLTDTQYF.

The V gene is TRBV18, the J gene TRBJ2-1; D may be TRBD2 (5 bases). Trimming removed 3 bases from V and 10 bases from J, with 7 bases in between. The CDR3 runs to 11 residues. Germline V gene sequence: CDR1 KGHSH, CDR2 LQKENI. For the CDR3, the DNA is TGTGCCAGCTCACCCCCGGGGGAGCAGTTCTTC. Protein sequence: CASSPPGEQFF.

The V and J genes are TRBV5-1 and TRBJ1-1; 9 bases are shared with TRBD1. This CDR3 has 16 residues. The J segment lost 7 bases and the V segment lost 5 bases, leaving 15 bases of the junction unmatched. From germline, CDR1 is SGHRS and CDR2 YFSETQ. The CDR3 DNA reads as TGCGCCAGCAGGGACAACACCAGGGGGACAGGGAGTGAAGCTTTCTTT. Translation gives CASRDNTRGTGSEAFF.

CDR3 in amino acids: CASSVDTRLGSGGVYEQYF. CDR3 sequence (DNA): TGTGCCAGCAGTGTGGATACCCGACTTGGTAGCGGGGGGGTCTACGAGCAGTACTTC. The J gene is TRBJ2-5, the V gene TRBV2; 11 nucleotides line up with TRBD2. The DNA matches TRBJ2-7 better at its end, which makes the J call doubtful. The length of the CDR3 is 19 residues. Germline loops: CDR1 SNHLY, CDR2 FYNNEI.

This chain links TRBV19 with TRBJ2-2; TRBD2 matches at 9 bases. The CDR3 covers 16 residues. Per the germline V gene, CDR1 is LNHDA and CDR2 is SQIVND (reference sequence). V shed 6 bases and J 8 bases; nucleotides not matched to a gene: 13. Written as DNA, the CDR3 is TGTGCCAGTAGGGGGCGGGAGGGCCGGTCGTTGGGGGAGCTGTTTTTT. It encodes CASRGREGRSLGELFF. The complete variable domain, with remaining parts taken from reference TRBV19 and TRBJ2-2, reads DGGITQSPKYLFRKEGQNVTLSCEQNLNHDAMYWYRQDPGQGLRLIYYSQIVNDFQKGDIAEGYSVSREKKESFPLTVTSAQKNPTAFYLCASRGREGRSLGELFFGEGSRLTVL.

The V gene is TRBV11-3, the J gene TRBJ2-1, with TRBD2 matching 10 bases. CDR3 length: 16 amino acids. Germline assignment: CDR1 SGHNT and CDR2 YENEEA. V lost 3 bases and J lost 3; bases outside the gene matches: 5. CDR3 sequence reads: CASSFLAGAGYNEQFF. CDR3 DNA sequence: TGTGCCAGCAGCTTTCTAGCGGGAGCAGGCTACAATGAGCAGTTCTTC.

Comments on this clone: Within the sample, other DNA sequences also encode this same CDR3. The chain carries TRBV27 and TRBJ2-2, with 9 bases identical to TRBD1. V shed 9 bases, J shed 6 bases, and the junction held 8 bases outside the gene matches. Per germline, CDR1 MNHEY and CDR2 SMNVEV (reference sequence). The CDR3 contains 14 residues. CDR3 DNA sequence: TGTGCCAGTAGACGGGACAGGGTTCCCGGGGAGCTGTTTTTT. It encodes CASRRDRVPGELFF.

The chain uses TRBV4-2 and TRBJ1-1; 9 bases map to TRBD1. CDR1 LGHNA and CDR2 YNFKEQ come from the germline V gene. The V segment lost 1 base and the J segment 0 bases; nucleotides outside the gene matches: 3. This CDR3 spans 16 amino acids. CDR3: CASSQGTGELNTEAFF. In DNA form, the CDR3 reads TGTGCCAGCAGCCAAGGGACAGGGGAGCTGAACACTGAAGCTTTCTTT.

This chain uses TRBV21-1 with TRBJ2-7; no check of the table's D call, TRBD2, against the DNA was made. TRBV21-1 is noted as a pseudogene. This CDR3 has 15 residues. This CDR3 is CASSQTWRAPYEQYF. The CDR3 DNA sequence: TGTGCCAGCAGCCAAACCTGGAGGGCCCCATACGAGCAGTACTTC.

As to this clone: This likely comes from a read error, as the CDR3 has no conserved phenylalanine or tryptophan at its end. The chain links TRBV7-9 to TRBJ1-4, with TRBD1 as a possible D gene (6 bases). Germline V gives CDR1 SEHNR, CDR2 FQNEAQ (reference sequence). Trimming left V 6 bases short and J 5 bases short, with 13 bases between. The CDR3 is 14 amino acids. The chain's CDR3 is CASSFTGLNEKLFL. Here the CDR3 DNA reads TGTGCCAGCAGTTTCACAGGGCTGAATGAAAAACTGTTTTTG.

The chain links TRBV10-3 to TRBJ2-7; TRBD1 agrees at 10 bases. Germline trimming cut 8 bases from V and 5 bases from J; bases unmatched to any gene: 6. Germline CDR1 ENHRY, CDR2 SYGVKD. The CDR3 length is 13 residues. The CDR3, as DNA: TGTGCCATCTCACTGACAGGGGGCCACGAGCAGTACTTC. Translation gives CAISLTGGHEQYF.

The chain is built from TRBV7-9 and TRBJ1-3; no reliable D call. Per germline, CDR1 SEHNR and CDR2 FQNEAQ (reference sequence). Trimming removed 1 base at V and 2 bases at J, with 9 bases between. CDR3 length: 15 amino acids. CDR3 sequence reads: CASSLDRSTGNTIYF. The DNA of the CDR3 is TGTGCCAGCAGCTTAGACAGATCCACTGGAAACACCATATATTTT.

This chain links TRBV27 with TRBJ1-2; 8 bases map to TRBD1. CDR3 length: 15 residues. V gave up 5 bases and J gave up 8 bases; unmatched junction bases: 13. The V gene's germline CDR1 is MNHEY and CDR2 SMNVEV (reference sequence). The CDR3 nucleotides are TGTGCCAGCAGTCCTCATTTGACCAGGGGGCTAGGCTACACCTTC. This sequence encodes CASSPHLTRGLGYTF.